The 9 T cell receptor beta chains reported below all come from one sample, sequenced in a study of T cell responses to AZD1222 COVID-19 vaccine. Sequencing used immunoSEQ multiplex PCR; TCRdb keeps in-frame clones, though not all of them. The sample has more than 60,000 clones, around 86% seen once. Sequencing used peripheral blood, obtained 28 days after the second AZD1222 dose. Every receptor here comes from an adult who received the AZD1222 COVID-19 vaccine.

CDR3 in amino acids: CSVRVAGVQETQYF. The DNA for the CDR3 is TGCAGCGTTCGGGTCGCCGGGGTCCAAGAGACCCAGTACTTC. The V and J genes are TRBV29-1 and TRBJ2-5; D may be TRBD2 (5 bases). From germline, CDR1 is SQVTM and CDR2 ANQGSEA. Trimming stripped 5 bases from V and 1 base from J, with 14 bases between. The CDR3 contains 14 residues.

This clone was recorded only once. The genes are TRBV6-1 and TRBJ2-7; no reliable D call. Trimming removed 3 bases at V and 2 bases at J, with 11 bases between. The length of the CDR3 is 14 residues. Germline V CDR1 and CDR2: MNHNS, SASEGT. As DNA, the CDR3 is TGTGCCAGCAGTGACCAACCGGGTCCCTACGAGCAGTACTTC. Translating gives CASSDQPGPYEQYF.

This clone was seen a handful of times. The genes are TRBV12-3 or TRBV12-4 and TRBJ1-2; D is undetermined. V was shortened by 6 bases and J by 7 bases, with 9 bases between the two germline ends. The CDR3 consists of 11 residues. DNA for the CDR3: TGTGCCAGCAGCCGAACGACTGGCTACACCTTC. Translating it yields CASSRTTGYTF.

Comments on this clone: Distinct nucleotide sequences in the sample also encode this CDR3. The chain uses TRBV29-1 and TRBJ1-1; D is ambiguous. The CDR3 loop spans 11 amino acids. Trimming cost V 5 bases and J 0 bases, with 4 bases left between them. Germline loops: CDR1 SQVTM, CDR2 ANQGSEA. CDR3 sequence reads: CSVRVNTEAFF. The CDR3 coding sequence is TGCAGCGTTCGGGTGAACACTGAAGCTTTCTTT. The variable domain in full, completed from reference TRBV29-1 and TRBJ1-1, reads SAVISQKPSRDICQRGTSLTIQCQVDSQVTMMFWYRQQPGQSLTLIATANQGSEATYESGFVIDKFPISRPNLTFSTLTVSNMSPEDSSIYLCSVRVNTEAFFGQGTRLTVV.

V and J are TRBV7-3 and TRBJ2-5, with D uncertain. V lost 4 bases and J 7 bases, leaving 13 bases between the germline ends. The CDR3 extends over 13 amino acids. Germline-derived CDR1 and CDR2 are SGHTA and FQGTGA. CDR3 residues: CASSSQIFGTQYF. The CDR3 nucleotides are TGTGCCAGCAGCTCCCAGATTTTCGGGACCCAGTACTTC.

J is TRBJ1-2 and V is TRBV28; tentatively, D is TRBD1 (6 bases). The germline gives CDR1 MDHEN, CDR2 SYDVKM. CDR3 size: 13 residues. Trimming cost V 3 bases and J 7 bases, with 12 bases left between them. In DNA form, the CDR3 reads TGTGCCAGCAGTTTCCGGGGGGCTCTTGGCTACACCTTC. This encodes CASSFRGALGYTF.

The chain employs TRBV30 and TRBJ2-2, with D perhaps matching TRBD2 (7 bases). Trimming pared 2 bases from V and 7 bases from J, leaving 14 bases between. Germline-derived CDR1 and CDR2 are GTSNPN and SVGIG (reference sequence). This CDR3 comprises 14 residues. The DNA of the CDR3 is TGTGCCTGGAGTATTGGGGGGGCCGGCGGGGAGCTGTTTTTT. Translated: CAWSIGGAGGELFF.

The V gene is TRBV10-3, the J gene TRBJ1-1; maybe TRBD1 (5 bases). The V gene's germline CDR1 is ENHRY and CDR2 SYGVKD. The length of the CDR3 is 13 residues. The germline V and J ends were trimmed by 5 bases and 1 base, with 8 bases remaining between them. CDR3 in amino acids: CAISNTGNTEAFF. The CDR3 nucleotides are TGTGCCATCAGTAACACAGGGAACACTGAAGCTTTCTTT.

The chain uses TRBV6-2 or TRBV6-3 and TRBJ2-2; unclear D gene. This CDR3 spans 13 amino acids. Between the trimmed V and J ends, which lost 6 bases and 5 bases, there was a span of 10 bases. Germline CDR1 MNHEY, CDR2 SVGEGT. The CDR3 reads CASSSTETGELFF. In DNA form, the CDR3 reads TGTGCCAGCAGCTCCACAGAGACCGGGGAGCTGTTTTTT.